The 4 T cell receptor beta chains reported below all come from one sample, sequenced in a study of blood T cell repertoires in COVID-19. Libraries were prepared by immunoSEQ multiplex PCR; TCRdb keeps only in-frame clonotypes and omits some of them. The sample includes approximately 93,000 clones, about 77% of them seen just once. The source material was peripheral blood. These receptor sequences come from a woman of 80 years or more with acute or convalescent COVID-19.

The rearrangement uses TRBV7-3 and TRBJ2-1; 9 bases map to TRBD2. Germline CDR1 reads SGHTA; CDR2 reads FQGTGA. CDR3 length equals 16 residues. The V segment lost 3 bases and the J segment 7 bases; nucleotides outside the gene matches: 10. CDR3 sequence reads: CASSLGSLAGFNEQFF. For the CDR3, the DNA is TGTGCCAGCAGCTTGGGGTCCCTAGCGGGGTTTAATGAGCAGTTCTTC.

This clone came up a few times. The chain is built from TRBV4-3 and TRBJ1-2; D possibly corresponds to TRBD1 (5 bases). The V end was cut by 1 base, the J end by 7 bases, with 13 bases between. The CDR3 totals 14 residues. Germline V gives CDR1 LGHNA, CDR2 YSLEER. Here the CDR3 DNA reads TGCGCCAGCAGCCAAGTGAGCAGGGTGAGTGGCTACACCTTC. It codes for CASSQVSRVSGYTF.

The chain carries TRBV19 and TRBJ2-2; the D is unclear. The V gene lost 7 bases and the J gene lost 1 base, with 13 bases spanning the gap. There are 15 residues in the CDR3. Germline values: CDR1 LNHDA, CDR2 SQIVND (reference sequence). CDR3 loop: CASKILSGNTGELFF. The CDR3 nucleotides are TGTGCCAGTAAGATCCTCAGTGGGAACACCGGGGAGCTGTTTTTT.

The J gene is TRBJ2-7, the V gene TRBV28; no clear D. The V gene's germline CDR1 is MDHEN and CDR2 SYDVKM. The CDR3 covers 13 residues. Between the trimmed V and J ends, which lost 0 bases and 2 bases, there was a span of 5 bases. The CDR3 nucleotides read TGTGCCAGCAGTTTATGGAGTCCCTACGAGCAGTACTTC. It translates to CASSLWSPYEQYF.